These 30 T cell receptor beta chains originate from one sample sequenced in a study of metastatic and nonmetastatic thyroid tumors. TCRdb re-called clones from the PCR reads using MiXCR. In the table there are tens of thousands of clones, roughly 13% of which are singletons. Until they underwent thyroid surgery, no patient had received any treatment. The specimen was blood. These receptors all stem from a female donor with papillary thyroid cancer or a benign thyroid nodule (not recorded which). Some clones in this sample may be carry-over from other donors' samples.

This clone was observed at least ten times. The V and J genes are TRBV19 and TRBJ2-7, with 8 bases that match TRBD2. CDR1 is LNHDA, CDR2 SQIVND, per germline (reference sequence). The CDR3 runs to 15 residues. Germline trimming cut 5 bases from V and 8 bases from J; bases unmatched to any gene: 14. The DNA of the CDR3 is TGTGCCAGTAGTCTGATTAGCGGGGTGCTACGCCAGCAGTACTTC. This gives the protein CASSLISGVLRQQYF.

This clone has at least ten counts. CDR3 amino acids: CASSYSTTGNQPQHF. For the CDR3, the DNA is TGTGCCAGCAGTTACTCGACCACAGGGAATCAGCCCCAGCATTTT. The chain carries TRBV6-5 and TRBJ1-5, with a tentative D call TRBD1 (6 bases). The CDR3 has 15 residues. Germline V lookup: CDR1 MNHEY, CDR2 SVGAGI. V was shortened by 0 bases and J by 4 bases, with 10 bases between the two germline ends.

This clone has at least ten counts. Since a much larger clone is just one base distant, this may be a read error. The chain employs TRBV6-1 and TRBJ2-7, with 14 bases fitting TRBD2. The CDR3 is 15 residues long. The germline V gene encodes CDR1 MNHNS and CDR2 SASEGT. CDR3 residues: CASSPLTSGRAELDF. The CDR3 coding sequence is TGTGCCAGCAGTCCCTTGACTAGCGGGAGGGCCGAGTTGGACTTC.

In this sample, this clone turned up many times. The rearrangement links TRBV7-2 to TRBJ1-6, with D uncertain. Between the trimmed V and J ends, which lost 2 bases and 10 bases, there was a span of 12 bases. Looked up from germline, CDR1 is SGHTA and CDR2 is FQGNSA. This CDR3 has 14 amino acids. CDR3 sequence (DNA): TGTGCCAGCAGCTTATATCCCCCTGGGTCACCCCTCCACTTT. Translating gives CASSLYPPGSPLHF. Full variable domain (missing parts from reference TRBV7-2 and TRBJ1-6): GAGVSQSPSNKVTEKGKDVELRCDPISGHTALYWYRQSLGQGLEFLIYFQGNSAPDKSGLPSDRFSAERTGGSVSTLTIQRTQQEDSAVYLCASSLYPPGSPLHFGNGTRLTVT.

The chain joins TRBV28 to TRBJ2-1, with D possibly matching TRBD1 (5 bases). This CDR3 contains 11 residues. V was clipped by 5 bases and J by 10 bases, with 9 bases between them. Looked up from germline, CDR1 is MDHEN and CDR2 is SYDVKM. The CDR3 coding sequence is TGTGCCAGCAGTCCCCCAGGGGAGCAGTTCTTC. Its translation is CASSPPGEQFF.

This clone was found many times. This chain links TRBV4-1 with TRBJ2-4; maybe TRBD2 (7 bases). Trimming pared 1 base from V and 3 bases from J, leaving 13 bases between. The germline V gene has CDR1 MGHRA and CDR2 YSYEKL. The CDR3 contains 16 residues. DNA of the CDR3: TGCGCCAGCAGCCAAGTAGGAAGGGGGGGCAAAAACATTCAGTACTTC. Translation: CASSQVGRGGKNIQYF.

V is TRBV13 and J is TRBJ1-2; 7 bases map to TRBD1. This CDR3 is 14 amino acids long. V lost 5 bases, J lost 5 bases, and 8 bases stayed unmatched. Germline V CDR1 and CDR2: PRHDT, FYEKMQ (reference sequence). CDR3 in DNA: TGTGCCAGCAGCAAAAGGACAGGTTTTTATGGCTACACCTTC. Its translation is CASSKRTGFYGYTF.

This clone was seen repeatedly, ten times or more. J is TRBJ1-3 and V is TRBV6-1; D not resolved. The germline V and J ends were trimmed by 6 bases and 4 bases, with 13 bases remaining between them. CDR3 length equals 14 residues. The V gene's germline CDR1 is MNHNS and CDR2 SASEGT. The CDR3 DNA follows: TGTGCCAGCAGGGAAACGCGGAGAGGAAACACCATATATTTT. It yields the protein CASRETRRGNTIYF.

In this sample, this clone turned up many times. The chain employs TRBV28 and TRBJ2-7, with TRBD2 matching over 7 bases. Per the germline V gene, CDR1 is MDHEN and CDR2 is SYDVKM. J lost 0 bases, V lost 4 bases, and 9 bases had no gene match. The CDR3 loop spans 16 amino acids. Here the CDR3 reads CASSSPTAGSSYEQYF. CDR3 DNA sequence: TGTGCCAGCAGTTCCCCGACAGCGGGGAGCTCCTACGAGCAGTACTTC.

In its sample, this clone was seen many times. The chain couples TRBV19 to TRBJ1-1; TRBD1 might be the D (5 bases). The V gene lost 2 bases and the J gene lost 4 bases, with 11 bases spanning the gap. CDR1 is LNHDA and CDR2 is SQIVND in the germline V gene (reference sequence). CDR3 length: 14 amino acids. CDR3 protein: CASSILPQGTEAFF. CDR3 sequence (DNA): TGTGCCAGTAGTATACTTCCTCAGGGCACTGAAGCTTTCTTT.

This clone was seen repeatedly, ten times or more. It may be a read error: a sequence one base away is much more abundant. Here the CDR3 DNA reads TGTGCCAGCAGTTATAGTACAGGGTCGAACACCGGGGAGCTGTTTTTT. It is translated as CASSYSTGSNTGELFF. The chain combines TRBV6-5 with TRBJ2-2; D perhaps matches TRBD1 (6 bases). Germline CDR1 is MNHEY and CDR2 is SVGAGI. V lost 3 bases, J lost 0 bases, and 11 bases lay in between. This CDR3 is 16 amino acids long.

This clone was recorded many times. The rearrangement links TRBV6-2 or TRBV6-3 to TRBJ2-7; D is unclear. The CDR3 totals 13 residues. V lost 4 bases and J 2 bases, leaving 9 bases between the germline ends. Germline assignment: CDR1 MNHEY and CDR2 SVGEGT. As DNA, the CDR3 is TGTGCCAGCAGTTTAGAGGAACCCTACGAGCAGTACTTC. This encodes CASSLEEPYEQYF.

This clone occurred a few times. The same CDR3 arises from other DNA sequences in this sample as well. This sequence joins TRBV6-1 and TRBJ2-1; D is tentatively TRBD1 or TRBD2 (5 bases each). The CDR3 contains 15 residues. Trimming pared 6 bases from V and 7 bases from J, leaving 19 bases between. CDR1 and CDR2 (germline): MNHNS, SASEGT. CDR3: CASRVRGRRVNEQFF. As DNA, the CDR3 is TGTGCCAGCAGGGTGAGGGGCCGTAGGGTAAATGAGCAGTTCTTC.

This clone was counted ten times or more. CDR3 region: CASSLVTGELFF. DNA for the CDR3: TGTGCCAGCAGCTTAGTAACCGGGGAGCTGTTTTTT. The V gene is TRBV7-2, the J gene TRBJ2-2, with D unresolved. Germline V gene lookup returns CDR1 SGHTA and CDR2 FQGNSA. Trimming removed 1 base from V and 5 bases from J, with 2 bases in between. The CDR3 is made up of 12 amino acids.

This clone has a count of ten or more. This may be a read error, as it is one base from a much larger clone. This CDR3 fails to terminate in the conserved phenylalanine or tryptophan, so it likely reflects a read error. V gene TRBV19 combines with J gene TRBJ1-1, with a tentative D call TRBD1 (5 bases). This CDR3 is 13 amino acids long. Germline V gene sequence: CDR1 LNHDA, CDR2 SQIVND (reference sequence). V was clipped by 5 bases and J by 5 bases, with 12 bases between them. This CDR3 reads CASSQQVGTEAFL. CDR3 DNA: TGTGCCAGTAGTCAACAGGTTGGGACTGAAGCTTTCCTT.

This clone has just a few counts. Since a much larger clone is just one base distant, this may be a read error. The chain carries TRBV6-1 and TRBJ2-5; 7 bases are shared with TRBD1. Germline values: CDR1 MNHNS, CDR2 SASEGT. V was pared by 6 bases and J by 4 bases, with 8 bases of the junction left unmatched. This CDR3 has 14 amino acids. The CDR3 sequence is CASSKQGSGETQYF. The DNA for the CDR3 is TGTGCCAGCAGCAAACAGGGGTCTGGAGAGACCCAGTACTTC.

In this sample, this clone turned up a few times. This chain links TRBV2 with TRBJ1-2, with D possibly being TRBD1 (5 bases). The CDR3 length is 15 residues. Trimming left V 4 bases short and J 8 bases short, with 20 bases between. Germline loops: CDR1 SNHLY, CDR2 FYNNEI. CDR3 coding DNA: TGTGCCAGCAGTGGGCCTTCAGGGAACCTCTCGGGCTACACCTTC. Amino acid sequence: CASSGPSGNLSGYTF.

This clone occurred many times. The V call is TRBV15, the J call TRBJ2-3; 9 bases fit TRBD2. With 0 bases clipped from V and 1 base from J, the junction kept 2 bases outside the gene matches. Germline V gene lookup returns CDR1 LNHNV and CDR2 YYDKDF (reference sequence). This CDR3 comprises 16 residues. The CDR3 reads CATSRERLAGTDTQYF. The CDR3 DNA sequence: TGTGCCACCAGCAGAGAACGACTAGCGGGCACAGATACGCAGTATTTT.

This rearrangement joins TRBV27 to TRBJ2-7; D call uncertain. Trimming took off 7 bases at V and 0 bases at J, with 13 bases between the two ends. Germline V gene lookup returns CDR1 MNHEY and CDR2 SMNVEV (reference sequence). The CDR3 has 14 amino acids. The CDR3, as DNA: TGTGCCAGCAAGAAGTCTAGAGACTCCTACGAGCAGTACTTC. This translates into CASKKSRDSYEQYF.

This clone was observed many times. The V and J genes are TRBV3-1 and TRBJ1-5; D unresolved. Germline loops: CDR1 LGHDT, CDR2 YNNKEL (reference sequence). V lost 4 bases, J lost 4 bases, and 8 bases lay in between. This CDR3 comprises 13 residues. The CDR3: CASSPTDNQPQHF. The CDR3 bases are TGTGCCAGCAGCCCGACCGATAATCAGCCCCAGCATTTT.

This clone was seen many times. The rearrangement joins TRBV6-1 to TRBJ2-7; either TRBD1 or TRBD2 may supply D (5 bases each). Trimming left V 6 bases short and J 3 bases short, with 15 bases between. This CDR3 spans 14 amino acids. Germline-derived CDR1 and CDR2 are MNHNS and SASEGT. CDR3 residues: CASSAGTDNYEQYF. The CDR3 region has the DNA TGTGCCAGCAGCGCAGGGACGGACAACTACGAGCAGTACTTC.

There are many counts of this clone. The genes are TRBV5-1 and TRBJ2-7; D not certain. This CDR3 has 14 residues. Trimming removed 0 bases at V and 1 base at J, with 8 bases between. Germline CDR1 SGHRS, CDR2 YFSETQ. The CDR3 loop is CASSLVGKSYEQYF. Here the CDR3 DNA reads TGCGCCAGCAGCTTGGTTGGGAAATCCTACGAGCAGTACTTC.

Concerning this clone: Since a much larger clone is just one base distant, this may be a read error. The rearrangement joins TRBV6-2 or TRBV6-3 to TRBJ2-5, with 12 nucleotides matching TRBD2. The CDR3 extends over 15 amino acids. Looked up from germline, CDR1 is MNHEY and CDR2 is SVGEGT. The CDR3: CASNRGLAGQDTQYF. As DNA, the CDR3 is TGTGCCAGCAACCGAGGACTAGCGGGACAAGATACCCAGTACTTC.

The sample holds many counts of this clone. The CDR3 bases are TGTGCCAGCAGCCATTGGGGCGGGGAGCTGTTTTTT. It yields the protein CASSHWGGELFF. The V call is TRBV11-2, the J call TRBJ2-2; D uncertain. Per the germline V gene, CDR1 is SGHAT and CDR2 is FQNNGV. Trimming removed 5 bases from V and 7 bases from J, with 8 bases in between. The CDR3 contains 12 residues.

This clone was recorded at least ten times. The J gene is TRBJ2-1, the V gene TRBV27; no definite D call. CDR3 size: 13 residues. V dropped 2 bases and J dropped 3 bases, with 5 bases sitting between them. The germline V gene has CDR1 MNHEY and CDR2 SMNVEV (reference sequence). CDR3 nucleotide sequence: TGTGCCAGCAGTTTAAGCAACTACAATGAGCAGTTCTTC. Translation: CASSLSNYNEQFF.

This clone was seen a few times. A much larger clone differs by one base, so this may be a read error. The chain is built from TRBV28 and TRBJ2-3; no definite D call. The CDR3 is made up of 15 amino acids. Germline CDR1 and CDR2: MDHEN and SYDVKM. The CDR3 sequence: CAGSTPVLITDTQYF. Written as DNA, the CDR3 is TGTGCCGGCAGCACCCCGGTCCTAATCACAGATACGCAGTATTTT.

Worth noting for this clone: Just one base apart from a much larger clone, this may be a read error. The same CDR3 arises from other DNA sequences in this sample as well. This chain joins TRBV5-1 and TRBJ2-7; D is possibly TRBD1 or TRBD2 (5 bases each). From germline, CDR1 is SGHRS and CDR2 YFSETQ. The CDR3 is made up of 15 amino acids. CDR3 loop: CASSLSGTVTYEQYF. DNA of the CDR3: TGCGCCAGTAGCTTGTCCGGGACGGTTACCTACGAGCAGTACTTC.

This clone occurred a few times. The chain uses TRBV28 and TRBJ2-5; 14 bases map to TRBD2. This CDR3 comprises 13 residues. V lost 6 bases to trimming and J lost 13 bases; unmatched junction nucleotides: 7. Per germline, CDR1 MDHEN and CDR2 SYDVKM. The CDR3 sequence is CASRQGTSGSLYF. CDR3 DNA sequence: TGTGCCAGCAGGCAGGGGACTAGCGGGAGTTTGTACTTC.

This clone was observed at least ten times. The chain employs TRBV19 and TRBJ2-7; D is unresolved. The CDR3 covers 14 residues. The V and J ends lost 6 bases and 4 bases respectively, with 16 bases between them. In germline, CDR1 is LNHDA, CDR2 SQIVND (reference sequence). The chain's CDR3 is CASSHGRIEYEQYF. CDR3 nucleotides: TGTGCCAGTAGCCACGGAAGGATCGAGTACGAGCAGTACTTC.

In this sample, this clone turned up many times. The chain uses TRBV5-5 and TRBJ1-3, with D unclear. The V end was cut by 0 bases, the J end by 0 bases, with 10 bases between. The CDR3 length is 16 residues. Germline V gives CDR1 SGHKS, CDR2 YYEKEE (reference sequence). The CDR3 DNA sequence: TGTGCCAGCAGCTTGGGTGGGCCCAGCTCTGGAAACACCATATATTTT. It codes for CASSLGGPSSGNTIYF.